This T cell receptor (beta chain) was profiled in a study of blood T cell repertoires in COVID-19. Produced via immunoSEQ multiplex PCR; TCRdb's table is partial and in-frame only. The profile shows approximately 85,000 clones, about 82% of them singletons. Trimming cost V 5 bases and J 4 bases, with 17 bases left between them. Germline V gene lookup returns CDR1 LNHDA and CDR2 SQIVND (reference sequence). The CDR3 is 15 residues long. This receptor was taken from a woman between 70 and 85 years old with active or convalescent COVID-19. This chain connects TRBV19 to TRBJ1-2; a possible D gene is TRBD1 (5 bases). Sequencing input: peripheral blood. The CDR3 loop is CASSPYSTVTYGYTF. DNA for the CDR3: TGTGCCAGTAGTCCCTACTCGACAGTAACCTATGGCTACACCTTC. Using reference TRBV19 and TRBJ1-2 for the parts outside the CDR3, the full variable domain is DGGITQSPKYLFRKEGQNVTLSCEQNLNHDAMYWYRQDPGQGLRLIYYSQIVNDFQKGDIAEGYSVSREKKESFPLTVTSAQKNPTAFYLCASSPYSTVTYGYTFGSGTRLTVV.